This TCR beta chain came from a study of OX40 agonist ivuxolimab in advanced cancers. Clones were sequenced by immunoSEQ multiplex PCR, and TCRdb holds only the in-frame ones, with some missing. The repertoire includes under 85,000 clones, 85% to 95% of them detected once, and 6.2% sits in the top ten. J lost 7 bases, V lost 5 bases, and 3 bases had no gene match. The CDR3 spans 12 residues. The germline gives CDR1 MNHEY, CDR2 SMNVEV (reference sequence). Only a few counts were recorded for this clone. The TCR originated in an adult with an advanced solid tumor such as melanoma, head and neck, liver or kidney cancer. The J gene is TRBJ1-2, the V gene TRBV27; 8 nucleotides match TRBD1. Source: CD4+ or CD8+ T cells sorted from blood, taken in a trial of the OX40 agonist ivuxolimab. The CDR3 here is CASSPGTGGYTF. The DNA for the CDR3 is TGTGCCAGCAGTCCCGGGACAGGTGGCTACACCTTC.